This T cell receptor (beta chain) stems from a study of shared clonotypes between healthy human individuals. This CDR3 comprises 14 residues. Germline lookup yields CDR1 MNHNS and CDR2 SASEGT. On sorted subsets, replicate PCRs used 200 to 250 ng DNA, or roughly 30,000 T cell genomes. Measured with immunoSEQ multiplex PCR; TCRdb has only the in-frame clones, and not every one. The sample contains 2 million to 2.5 million clones, approximately 93% of which appear only once. Only Caucasian adults living in Nashville, Tennessee served as donors. Overall study results and limits: Generation of non-shared clonotypes was less probable than generation of clonotypes shared by all four donors. Clonotypes that were shared across several donors made up around 4.6% of naive CD4 clonotypes.

Only one count was recorded for this clone. Its specificity is unknown. The junction departs from the called germline gene at one end, perhaps through a read error. The chain employs TRBV6-1 and TRBJ2-3; D is perhaps TRBD2 (5 bases). Sequencing was done on a sample of naive CD4+ T cells from PBMCs. Subset given: CD45RA+ positively selected. This receptor was identified in a man younger than 30 in good health. Some clones in this sample may be carry-over from other donors' samples. CDR3 sequence (DNA): TGTGCCAGCATTGAACTAGGCAAAGGGGATACGCAGTATTTT. This gives the protein CASIELGKGDTQYF.